These 17 T cell receptor beta chains were sequenced from one sample in a study of vaccination and CD4 T cells after COVID-19. These receptors are not linked to any known antigen. With the Oncomine TCR Beta short-read assay, DNA from cultured CD4+ T cells was sequenced. MiXCR, applied by TCRdb to the PCR reads, yields one record per CDR3 protein. The data show around 21,000 distinct CDR3 sequences, 55% seen once. Indicated treatment: roughly ten-day PBMC culture with coronavirus spike peptide pools or control peptides (ViraFEST assay). Sequencing input: CD4+ T cells from blood, cultured in vitro. These receptors all come from a human donor who had recovered from COVID-19.

The J gene is TRBJ2-7, the V gene TRBV24-1; the D gene is possibly TRBD2 (6 bases). With 7 bases removed from V and 8 bases from J, the gap between germline ends came to 17 bases. The CDR3 sequence is 13 residues long. Germline CDR1 and CDR2: KGHDR and SFDVKD. DNA of the CDR3: TGTGCCACCAGATATGCGTCCGGGAGTAAGCAGTACTTC. The encoded protein is CATRYASGSKQYF.

This clonotype came up once. This chain uses TRBV18 with TRBJ1-5, with TRBD1 matching over 11 bases. This CDR3 region has 15 residues. In germline, CDR1 is KGHSH, CDR2 LQKENI. V gave up 2 bases and J gave up 5 bases; unmatched junction bases: 2. CDR3 sequence (DNA): TGTGCCAGCTCACCAGGGACAGGGGGATATCAGCCCCAGCATTTT. Its translation: CASSPGTGGYQPQHF.

The gene calls are TRBV2 and TRBJ2-3, with 8 bases lining up with TRBD2. Germline CDR1 is SNHLY and CDR2 is FYNNEI. The junction had 7 bases not matched to a gene; V was cut back by 3 bases and J by 5 bases. This CDR3 region has 15 residues. The CDR3 loop is CASSEDGRAIDTQYF. The DNA for the CDR3 is TGTGCCAGCAGTGAGGACGGGAGGGCCATAGATACGCAGTATTTT.

The chain uses TRBV18 and TRBJ2-2, with TRBD1 identical over 7 bases. CDR3 length equals 16 residues. Looked up from germline, CDR1 is KGHSH and CDR2 is LQKENI. Germline trimming cut 6 bases from V and 1 base from J; bases unmatched to any gene: 8. The CDR3 DNA sequence: TGTGCCAGCTCCCTAAACCGGGACAGGAACACCGGGGAGCTGTTTTTT. Protein sequence: CASSLNRDRNTGELFF.

The genes are TRBV7-2 and TRBJ1-1; TRBD1 might be the D (6 bases). Germline V gene sequence: CDR1 SGHTA, CDR2 FQGNSA. This CDR3 region has 14 residues. The germline V and J ends were trimmed by 3 bases and 4 bases, with 12 bases remaining between them. The CDR3 region has the DNA TGTGCCAGCAGCTTCGGGGGAGGGGGCACTGAAGCTTTCTTT. Translation: CASSFGGGGTEAFF. Full variable domain (remainder filled in from reference TRBV7-2 and TRBJ1-1): GAGVSQSPSNKVTEKGKDVELRCDPISGHTALYWYRQSLGQGLEFLIYFQGNSAPDKSGLPSDRFSAERTGGSVSTLTIQRTQQEDSAVYLCASSFGGGGTEAFFGQGTRLTVV.

The chain carries TRBV5-4 and TRBJ1-6; 9 positions match TRBD1. Germline trimming cut 4 bases from V and 8 bases from J; bases unmatched to any gene: 10. Looked up from germline, CDR1 is SGHNT and CDR2 is YYREEE (reference sequence). CDR3 length: 16 amino acids. CDR3 residues: CASSSARQGGHSPLHF. DNA for the CDR3: TGTGCCAGCAGCAGCGCGCGACAGGGGGGGCATTCACCCCTCCACTTT.

This clonotype was seen more than once but under ten times. V is TRBV6-2 or TRBV6-3 and J is TRBJ2-2; TRBD1 aligns across 10 bases. This CDR3 has 16 amino acids. Germline assignment: CDR1 MNHEY and CDR2 SVGEGT. J lost 3 bases, V lost 2 bases, and 3 bases had no gene match. DNA for the CDR3: TGTGCCAGCAGTTACCAGGGACAGGGGTACACCGGGGAGCTGTTTTTT. This translates into CASSYQGQGYTGELFF.

V usage is TRBV20-1 and J usage is TRBJ2-7; D ambiguous. Trimming took off 6 bases at V and 2 bases at J, with 11 bases between the two ends. CDR1 and CDR2 (germline): DFQATT, SNEGSKA (reference sequence). The CDR3 totals 12 residues. DNA of the CDR3: TGCAGTGCAAAAGGACCGACCTACGAGCAGTACTTC. It specifies CSAKGPTYEQYF.

The chain has TRBV25-1 and TRBJ1-6, with D unresolved. CDR1 MGHDK and CDR2 SYGVNS come from the germline V gene. Trimming took 8 bases from V and 11 from J, leaving 10 bases between them. The CDR3 covers 11 residues. The CDR3 sequence is CASLTSTPLHF. CDR3 DNA sequence: TGTGCCAGCCTGACATCCACACCCCTCCACTTT. Complete variable domain (other parts from reference TRBV25-1 and TRBJ1-6): EADIYQTPRYLVIGTGKKITLECSQTMGHDKMYWYQQDPGMELHLIHYSYGVNSTEKGDLSSESTVSRIRTEHFPLTLESARPSHTSQYLCASLTSTPLHFGNGTRLTVT.

This clonotype showed up just a few times. The rearrangement joins TRBV20-1 to TRBJ2-5; TRBD2 matches at 10 bases. This CDR3 spans 16 amino acids. V lost 3 bases and J lost 2; bases outside the gene matches: 9. Germline-derived CDR1 and CDR2 are DFQATT and SNEGSKA (reference sequence). The CDR3 here is CSASDLAGVIQETQYF. CDR3 bases: TGCAGTGCTAGTGACCTAGCGGGGGTGATACAAGAGACCCAGTACTTC.

The chain has TRBV11-3 and TRBJ2-2, with 13 bases that match TRBD2. Per germline, CDR1 SGHNT and CDR2 YENEEA. V dropped 5 bases and J dropped 3; count of bases not matched to a gene: 3. CDR3 length equals 16 residues. CDR3 sequence reads: CASSHGLAGDTGELFF. The CDR3 DNA sequence: TGTGCCAGCAGCCACGGACTAGCGGGGGACACCGGGGAGCTGTTTTTT. Using reference TRBV11-3 and TRBJ2-2 for the parts outside the CDR3, the full variable domain is EAGVVQSPRYKIIEKKQPVAFWCNPISGHNTLYWYLQNLGQGPELLIRYENEEAVDDSQLPKDRFSAERLKGVDSTLKIQPAELGDSAVYLCASSHGLAGDTGELFFGEGSRLTVL.

This sequence joins TRBV6-2 or TRBV6-3 and TRBJ1-2; D gene unclear. The CDR3 contains 15 residues. Germline CDR1 and CDR2: MNHEY and SVGEGT. Deletions cut 8 bases from V and 7 bases from J, with 23 bases between. The CDR3 DNA reads as TGTGCCAGCCAGTCTGCCGGAACCCTTGGCGGTGGCTACACCTTC. It codes for CASQSAGTLGGGYTF.

This chain links TRBV29-1 with TRBJ1-1; no firm D call. The CDR3 sequence is 11 residues long. The ends were cut back, 3 bases at V and 2 bases at J, with 4 bases in the middle. Germline V gene lookup returns CDR1 SQVTM and CDR2 ANQGSEA. The CDR3 region has the DNA TGCAGCGTTGAGTACAACACTGAAGCTTTCTTT. Translation gives CSVEYNTEAFF.

This chain uses TRBV2 with TRBJ2-1; 10 nucleotides line up with TRBD2. The germline V gene encodes CDR1 SNHLY and CDR2 FYNNEI. The CDR3 is 13 residues long. Trimming cost V 8 bases and J 7 bases; bases outside gene matches: 5. As DNA, the CDR3 is TGTGCCAGCCTTAGCGGGAGGTCAAATGAGCAGTTCTTC. Its protein is CASLSGRSNEQFF.

The chain links TRBV1 to TRBJ1-2. TRBV1 is tagged as a pseudogene. CDR3 length: 12 amino acids. The CDR3 loop reads CTSSQDYPGYTF. Here the CDR3 DNA reads TGCACCAGCAGCCAAGATTACCCTGGCTACACCTTC.

Only one count was recorded for this clonotype. V and J are TRBV25-1 and TRBJ2-2; the D gene could be TRBD1 or TRBD2 (5 bases each). The germline gives CDR1 MGHDK, CDR2 SYGVNS. V was shortened by 6 bases and J by 4 bases, with 12 bases between the two germline ends. This CDR3 spans 14 amino acids. The CDR3 sequence is CASSRGVGTGELFF. CDR3 DNA: TGTGCCAGCAGCCGAGGGGTGGGCACCGGGGAGCTGTTTTTT.

This chain connects TRBV30 to TRBJ2-3; D gene ambiguous. Germline CDR1 reads GTSNPN; CDR2 reads SVGIG (reference sequence). This CDR3 comprises 12 residues. The V and J ends lost 7 bases and 4 bases respectively, with 12 bases between them. The CDR3 loop is CASWKWADTQYF. CDR3 nucleotide sequence: TGTGCCTCCTGGAAATGGGCAGATACGCAGTATTTT.